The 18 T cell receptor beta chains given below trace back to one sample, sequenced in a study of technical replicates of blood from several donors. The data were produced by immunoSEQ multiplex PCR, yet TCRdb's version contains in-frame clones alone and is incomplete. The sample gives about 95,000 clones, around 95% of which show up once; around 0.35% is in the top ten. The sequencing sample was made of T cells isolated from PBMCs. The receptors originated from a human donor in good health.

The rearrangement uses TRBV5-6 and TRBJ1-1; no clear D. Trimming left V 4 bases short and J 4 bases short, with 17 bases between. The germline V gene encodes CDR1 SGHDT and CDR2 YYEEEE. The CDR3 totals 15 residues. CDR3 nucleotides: TGTGCCAGCAGCCTCAGAGACTCAGTGATCACTGAAGCTTTCTTT. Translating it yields CASSLRDSVITEAFF.

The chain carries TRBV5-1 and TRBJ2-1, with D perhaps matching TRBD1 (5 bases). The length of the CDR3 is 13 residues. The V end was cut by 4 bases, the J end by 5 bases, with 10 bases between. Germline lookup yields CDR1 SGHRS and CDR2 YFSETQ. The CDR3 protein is CASSPDSHNEQFF. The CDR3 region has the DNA TGCGCCAGCAGCCCAGACAGTCACAATGAGCAGTTCTTC.

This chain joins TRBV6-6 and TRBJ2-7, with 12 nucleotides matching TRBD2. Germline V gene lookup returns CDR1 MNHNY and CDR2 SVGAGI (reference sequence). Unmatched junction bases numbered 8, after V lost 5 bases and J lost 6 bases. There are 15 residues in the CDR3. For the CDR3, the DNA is TGTGCCAGCAGTAGCTCTAGCGGGAGGGTTGGCGAGCAGTACTTC. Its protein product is CASSSSSGRVGEQYF.

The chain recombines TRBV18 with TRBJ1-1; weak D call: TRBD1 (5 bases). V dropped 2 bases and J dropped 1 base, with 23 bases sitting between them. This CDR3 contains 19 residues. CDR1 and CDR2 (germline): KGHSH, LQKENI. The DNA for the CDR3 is TGTGCCAGCTCACCAGCCCCTTTTGGGGGGAACGGCGGGAACACTGAAGCTTTCTTT. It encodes CASSPAPFGGNGGNTEAFF.

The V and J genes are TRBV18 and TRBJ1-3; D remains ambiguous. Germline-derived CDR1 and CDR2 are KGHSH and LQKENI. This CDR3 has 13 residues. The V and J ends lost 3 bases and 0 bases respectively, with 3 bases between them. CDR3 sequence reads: CASSPSSGNTIYF. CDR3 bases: TGTGCCAGCTCACCCTCCTCTGGAAACACCATATATTTT.

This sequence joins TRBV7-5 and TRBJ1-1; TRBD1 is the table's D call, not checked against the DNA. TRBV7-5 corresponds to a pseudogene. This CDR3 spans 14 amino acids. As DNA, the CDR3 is TGTGTCAGAAGCTTAGGGGGCAACAGGAATTCAGCTTTCTTT. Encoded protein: CVRSLGGNRNSAFF.

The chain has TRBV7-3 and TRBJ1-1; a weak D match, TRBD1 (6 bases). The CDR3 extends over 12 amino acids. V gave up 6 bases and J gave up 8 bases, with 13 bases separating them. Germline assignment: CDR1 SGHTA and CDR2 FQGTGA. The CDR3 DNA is TGTGCCAGCAGAAGCGGGAGGGGGGAAGCTTTCTTT. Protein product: CASRSGRGEAFF.

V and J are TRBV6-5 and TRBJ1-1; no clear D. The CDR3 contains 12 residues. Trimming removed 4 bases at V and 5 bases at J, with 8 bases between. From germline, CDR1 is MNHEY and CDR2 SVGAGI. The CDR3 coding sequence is TGTGCCAGCAGTTCGAGCGTTACTGAAGCTTTCTTT. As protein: CASSSSVTEAFF.

The CDR3 bases are TGCGCCAGCAGCCCCCGGGACAGGCTCCAAGAGACCCAGTACTTC. Translating gives CASSPRDRLQETQYF. V gene TRBV5-1 combines with J gene TRBJ2-5, with 8 bases lining up with TRBD1. The V gene end was trimmed by 4 bases and the J gene end by 1 base; junction bases not matched to a gene: 6. Per the germline V gene, CDR1 is SGHRS and CDR2 is YFSETQ. The length of the CDR3 is 15 residues.

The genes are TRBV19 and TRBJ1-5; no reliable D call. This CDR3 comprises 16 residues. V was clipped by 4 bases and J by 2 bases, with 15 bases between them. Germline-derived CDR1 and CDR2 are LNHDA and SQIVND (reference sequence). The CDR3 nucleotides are TGTGCCAGTAGTAGGCGGGGAAGGGATGGCAATCAGCCCCAGCATTTT. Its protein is CASSRRGRDGNQPQHF.

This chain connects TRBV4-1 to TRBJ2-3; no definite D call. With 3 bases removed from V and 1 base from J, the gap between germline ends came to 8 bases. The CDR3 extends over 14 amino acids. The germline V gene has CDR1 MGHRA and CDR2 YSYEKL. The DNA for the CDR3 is TGCGCCAGCAGCCATCCGACTGGCACAGATACGCAGTATTTT. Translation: CASSHPTGTDTQYF.

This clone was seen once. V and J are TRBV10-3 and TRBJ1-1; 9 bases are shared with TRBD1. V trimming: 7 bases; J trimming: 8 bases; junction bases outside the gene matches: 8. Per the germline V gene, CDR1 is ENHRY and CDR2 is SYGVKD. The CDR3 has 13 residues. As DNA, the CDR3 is TGTGCCATCAACCGGGACAGGGAAGGGGAAGCTTTCTTT. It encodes CAINRDREGEAFF.

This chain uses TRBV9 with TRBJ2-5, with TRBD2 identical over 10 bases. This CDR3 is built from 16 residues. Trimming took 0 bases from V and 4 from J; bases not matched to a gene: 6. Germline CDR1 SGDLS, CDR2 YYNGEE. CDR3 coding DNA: TGTGCCAGCAGCGTAGACCTAGCGGGAGTGAGAGAGACCCAGTACTTC. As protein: CASSVDLAGVRETQYF. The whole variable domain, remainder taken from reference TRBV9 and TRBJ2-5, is DSGVTQTPKHLITATGQRVTLRCSPRSGDLSVYWYQQSLDQGLQFLIQYYNGEERAKGNILERFSAQQFPDLHSELNLSSLELGDSALYFCASSVDLAGVRETQYFGPGTRLLVL.

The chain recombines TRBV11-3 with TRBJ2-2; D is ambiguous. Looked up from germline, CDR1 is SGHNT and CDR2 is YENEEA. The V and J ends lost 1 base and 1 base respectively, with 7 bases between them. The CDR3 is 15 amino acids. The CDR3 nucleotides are TGTGCCAGCAGCTTAGCAACTGAGAACACCGGGGAGCTGTTTTTT. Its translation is CASSLATENTGELFF.

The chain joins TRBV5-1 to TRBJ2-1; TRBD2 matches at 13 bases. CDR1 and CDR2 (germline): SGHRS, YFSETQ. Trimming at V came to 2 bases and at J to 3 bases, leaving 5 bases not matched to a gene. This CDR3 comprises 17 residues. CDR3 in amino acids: CASSLGTSGMGYNEQFF. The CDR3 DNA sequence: TGCGCCAGCAGCTTAGGGACTAGCGGGATGGGCTACAATGAGCAGTTCTTC.

The CDR3 coding sequence is TGCGCCAGCAGCTTGGGGGCAGCAGATTCTGGCTACACCTTC. This translates into CASSLGAADSGYTF. The chain links TRBV5-1 to TRBJ1-2; D call uncertain. This CDR3 is 14 amino acids long. Germline V CDR1 and CDR2: SGHRS, YFSETQ. V was clipped by 0 bases and J by 7 bases, with 13 bases between them.

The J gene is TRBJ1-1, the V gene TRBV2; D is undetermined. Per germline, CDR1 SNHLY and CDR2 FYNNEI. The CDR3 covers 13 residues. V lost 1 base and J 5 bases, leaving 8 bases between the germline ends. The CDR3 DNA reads TGTGCCAGCAGTGAAGATTCTGAGACTGAAGCTTTCTTT. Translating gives CASSEDSETEAFF.

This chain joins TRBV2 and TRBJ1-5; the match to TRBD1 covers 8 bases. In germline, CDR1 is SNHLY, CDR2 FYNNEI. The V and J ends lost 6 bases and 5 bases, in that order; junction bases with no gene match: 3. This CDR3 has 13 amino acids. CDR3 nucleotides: TGTGCCAGCAGGGACAGGGTACATCAGCCCCAGCATTTT. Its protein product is CASRDRVHQPQHF.